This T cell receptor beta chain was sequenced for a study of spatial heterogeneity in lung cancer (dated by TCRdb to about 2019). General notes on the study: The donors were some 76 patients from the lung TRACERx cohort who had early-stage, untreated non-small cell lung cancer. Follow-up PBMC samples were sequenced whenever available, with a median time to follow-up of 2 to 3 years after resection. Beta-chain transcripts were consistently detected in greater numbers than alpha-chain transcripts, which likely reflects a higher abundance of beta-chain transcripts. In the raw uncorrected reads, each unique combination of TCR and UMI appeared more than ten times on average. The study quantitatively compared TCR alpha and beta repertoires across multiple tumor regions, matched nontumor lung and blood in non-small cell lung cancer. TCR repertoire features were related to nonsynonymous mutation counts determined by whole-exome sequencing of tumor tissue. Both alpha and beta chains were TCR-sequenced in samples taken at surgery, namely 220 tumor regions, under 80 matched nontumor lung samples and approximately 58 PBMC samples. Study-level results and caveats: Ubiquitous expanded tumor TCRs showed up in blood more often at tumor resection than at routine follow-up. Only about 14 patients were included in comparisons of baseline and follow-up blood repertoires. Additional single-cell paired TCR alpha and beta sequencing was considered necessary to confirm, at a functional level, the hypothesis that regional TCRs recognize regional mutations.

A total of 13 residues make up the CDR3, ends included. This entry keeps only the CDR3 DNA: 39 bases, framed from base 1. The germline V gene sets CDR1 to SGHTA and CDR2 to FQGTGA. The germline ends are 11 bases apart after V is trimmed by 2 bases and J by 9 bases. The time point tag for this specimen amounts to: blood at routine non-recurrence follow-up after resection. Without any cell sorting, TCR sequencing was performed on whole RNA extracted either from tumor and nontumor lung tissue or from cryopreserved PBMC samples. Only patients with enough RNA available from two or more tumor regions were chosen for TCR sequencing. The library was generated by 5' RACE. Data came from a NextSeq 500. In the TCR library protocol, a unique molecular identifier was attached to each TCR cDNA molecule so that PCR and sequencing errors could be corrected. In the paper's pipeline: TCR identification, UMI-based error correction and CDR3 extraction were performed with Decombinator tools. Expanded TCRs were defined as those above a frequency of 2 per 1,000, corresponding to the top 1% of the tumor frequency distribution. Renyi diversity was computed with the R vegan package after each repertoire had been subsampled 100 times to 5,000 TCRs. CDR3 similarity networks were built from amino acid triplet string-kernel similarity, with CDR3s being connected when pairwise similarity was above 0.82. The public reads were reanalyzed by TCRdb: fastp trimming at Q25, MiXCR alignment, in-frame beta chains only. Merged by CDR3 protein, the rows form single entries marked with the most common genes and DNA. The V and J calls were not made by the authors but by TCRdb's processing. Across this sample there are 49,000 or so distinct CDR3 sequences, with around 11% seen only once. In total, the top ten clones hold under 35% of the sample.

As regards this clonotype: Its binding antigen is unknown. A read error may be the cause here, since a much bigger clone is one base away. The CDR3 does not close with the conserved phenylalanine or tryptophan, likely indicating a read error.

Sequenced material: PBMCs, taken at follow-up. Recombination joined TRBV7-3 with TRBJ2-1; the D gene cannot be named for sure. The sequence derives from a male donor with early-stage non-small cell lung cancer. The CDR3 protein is CASSLYLIGEQFI. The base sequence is TGTGCCAGCAGCTTATACTTAATAGGTGAGCAGTTCATC.